Listed below are T cell receptor beta chains from one sample, sequenced in a study of CD8+ T cells in alopecia areata. Some clones are missing from TCRdb's copy, which holds only in-frame ones; the method was immunoSEQ multiplex PCR. The table includes some 170,000 clones, around 71% detected once. This specimen consisted of CD8+ T cells sorted from blood, obtained at week 0. These receptors originate from a human donor with alopecia areata. CDR3s include the opening cysteine and the closing phenylalanine or tryptophan. The order of the fields is V gene, clone size, J gene, D gene, CDR3 DNA, CDR3 protein. The D gene is left open where the match is weak. Some rows mark clone size as missing; the rest say once, few, many or name a class of expanded clone.

>TRBV27|NA|TRBJ1-2|NA
TGTGCCAGCAGTTTATATTTCATAGGGGATAACTATGGCTACACCTTC
CASSLYFIGDNYGYTF
>TRBV6-6|NA|TRBJ2-5|NA
TGTGCCAGCAGTTACTTACCCGGGAAAGAGACCCAGTACTTC
CASSYLPGKETQYF
>TRBV29-1|NA|TRBJ1-1|NA
TGCAGCGTTGAAGATGGGATTGGCCTCCTCTATCCTGCTTTCTTT
CSVEDGIGLLYPAFF
>TRBV6-5|NA|TRBJ1-1|NA
TGTGCCAGCATTCCCCCAGGGAACACTGAAGCTTTCTTT
CASIPPGNTEAFF
>TRBV5-6|NA|TRBJ2-1|NA
TGTGCCAGCAGCCCTAACAGGGATGAGCAGTTCTTC
CASSPNRDEQFF
>TRBV7-9|NA|TRBJ2-7|NA
TGTGCCAGCAGCCCCGCTACGGGACTGCGGTACTTC
CASSPATGLRYF
>TRBV29-1|NA|TRBJ1-2|NA
TGCAGCGTTGAAGCTCCACAGGGCGGGGATGGCTACACCTTC
CSVEAPQGGDGYTF
>TRBV13|NA|TRBJ1-4|TRBD1
TGTGCCAGCAGGCTTGGGACAGGGAATGAAAAACTGTTTTTT
CASRLGTGNEKLFF
>TRBV13|NA|TRBJ2-2|NA
TGTGCCAGCAGCTTTCAGACGAACACCGGGGAGCTGTTTTTT
CASSFQTNTGELFF
>TRBV11-3|once|TRBJ2-5|NA
TGTGCCAGCAGCCGCAGGGAGGTACAAGAGACCCAGTACTTC
CASSRREVQETQYF
>TRBV2|once|TRBJ1-4|NA
TGTGCCAGCAGAGGAGTTAGTGGTATCGGTGAAAAACTGTTTTTT
CASRGVSGIGEKLFF
>TRBV7-3|few|TRBJ1-1|TRBD1
TGTGCCAGCAGCCTCCGACAGGGGTTGGGCACTGAAGCTTTCTTT
CASSLRQGLGTEAFF
>TRBV12-5|once|TRBJ2-7|NA
TGTGCTAGTGGTTTGGTGATGACCGGACGGGAGTTCGTCTACGAGCAGTACTTC
CASGLVMTGREFVYEQYF
>TRBV13|NA|TRBJ2-7|NA
TGTGCCAGCAGCTCAGGGGCGGGAGAGCAGTACTTC
CASSSGAGEQYF
>TRBV6-5|NA|TRBJ2-7|NA
TGTGCCAGCAGTTCCAACTACGAGCAGTACTTC
CASSSNYEQYF
>TRBV29-1|NA|TRBJ1-2|TRBD1
TGCAGCGTTGATTTCAAGGGACAGGGGGCTCACGGCTATGGCTACACCTTC
CSVDFKGQGAHGYGYTF
>TRBV29-1|NA|TRBJ2-7|TRBD1
TGCAGCGTCGGTGGGGACAGGGTCGAGCAGTACTTC
CSVGGDRVEQYF
>TRBV7-9|NA|TRBJ2-3|NA
TGTGCCAGCAGCGATGGGGATACGCAGTATTTT
CASSDGDTQYF
>TRBV23-1|NA|TRBJ1-2|NA
TGCGCCAGCAGTCGATGGCACAGGAATGACTATGGCTACACCTTC
CASSRWHRNDYGYTF
>TRBV28|few|TRBJ1-3|TRBD1
TGTGCCAGCAGTTTTCGGACAGGGATACCACCTATTGGTGGAAACACCATATATTTT
CASSFRTGIPPIGGNTIYF
>TRBV27|NA|TRBJ1-2|TRBD1
TGTGCCAGCAGCCCCGGGACAGATGGCTACACCTTC
CASSPGTDGYTF
>TRBV29-1|NA|TRBJ2-2|TRBD2
TGCAGCGTGGGACTAGCGGGGGCACACACCGGGGAGCTGTTTTTT
CSVGLAGAHTGELFF
>TRBV27|NA|TRBJ1-5|NA
TGTGCCAGCAGTTTAGTGGGACAGCCCCAGCATTTT
CASSLVGQPQHF
>TRBV7-9|NA|TRBJ2-7|TRBD2
TGTGCCAGCACCCACGGAGGACTAGCGGGGGAGGAGCAGTACTTC
CASTHGGLAGEEQYF
>TRBV4-1|NA|TRBJ1-6|NA
TGCGCCAGCAGCCAACCCTTGGGGGATTCACCCCTCCACTTT
CASSQPLGDSPLHF
>TRBV19|NA|TRBJ2-5|TRBD1
TGTGCCAGTAGTACCGGGACAGACTCTCATGAGACCCAGTACTTC
CASSTGTDSHETQYF
>TRBV9|NA|TRBJ2-7|NA
TGTGCCAGCAGCGTAGAAACTAGGTCCCACGAGCAGTACTTC
CASSVETRSHEQYF
>TRBV6-1|once|TRBJ1-1|TRBD1
TGTGCCAGCAGTGAGTCAGGGACAGGGGTCACTGAAGCTTTCTTT
CASSESGTGVTEAFF
>TRBV13|few|TRBJ1-1|NA
TGTGCCAGCAGCTTACCCCGGGGGAACACTGAAGCTTTCTTT
CASSLPRGNTEAFF
>TRBV30|few|TRBJ2-3|NA
TGTGCCTGGAAAGGACCTAGGAATACGCAGTATTTT
CAWKGPRNTQYF
>TRBV7-8|NA|TRBJ1-2|NA
TGTGCCAGCAGCTTAGTTGCGGCGGGTTTTTATGGCTACACCTTC
CASSLVAAGFYGYTF
>TRBV7-9|NA|TRBJ2-6|TRBD1
TGTGCCAGCAGCTTGAGGGGCCGGGACAGGGTAGCCGGGGCCAACGTCCTGACTTTC
CASSLRGRDRVAGANVLTF
>TRBV6-1|NA|TRBJ2-7|NA
TGTGCCAGCAGTGAATTCCCTACCTACGAGCAGTACTTC
CASSEFPTYEQYF
>TRBV6-1|few|TRBJ2-7|NA
TGTGCCAGCGGTTCCTACGAGCAGTACTTC
CASGSYEQYF
>TRBV9|NA|TRBJ2-1|TRBD1
TGTGCCAGCAGCGGGCGACAGGGTGTCGACAATGAGCAGTTCTTC
CASSGRQGVDNEQFF
>TRBV27|NA|TRBJ2-7|NA
TGTGCCAGCAGTCCACTTCCAGGGACCCACGAGCAGTACTTC
CASSPLPGTHEQYF
>TRBV25-1|NA|TRBJ1-2|NA
TGTGCCAGCAGCGAGGTTCACGGGGGCGGCTACACCTTC
CASSEVHGGGYTF
>TRBV7-9|NA|TRBJ2-1|NA
TGTGCCAGCAGCATTGGCGGGGAGCCCTACAATGAGCAGTTCTTC
CASSIGGEPYNEQFF
>TRBV4-1|NA|TRBJ2-1|TRBD2
TGCGCCAGCAGCCAAGGCGGGGGGGCCGTGAATGAGCAGTTCTTC
CASSQGGGAVNEQFF
>TRBV29-1|NA|TRBJ1-2|TRBD1
TGCAGCGCCGAGGACAGGGCCTATGGCTACACCTTC
CSAEDRAYGYTF
>TRBV29-1|NA|TRBJ1-2|NA
TGCAGCGCCCCCGGCCCTAACTATGGCTACACCTTC
CSAPGPNYGYTF
>TRBV18|few|TRBJ2-2|TRBD1
TGTGCCAGCTCACCATACGGACAGGGCGCCACCGGGGAGCTGTTTTTT
CASSPYGQGATGELFF
>TRBV7-9|few|TRBJ1-1|NA
TGTGCCAGCAGCTCCGCAGGACCTGAAGCTTTCTTT
CASSSAGPEAFF
>TRBV27|NA|TRBJ1-6|NA
TGTGCCAGCAGTTTATCGCTCAATTCACCCCTCCACTTT
CASSLSLNSPLHF
>TRBV10-3|few|TRBJ2-4|TRBD1
TGTGCCATCAGGTCCGGGACAGGGGGCCCGGAGGCCAAAAACATTCAGTACTTC
CAIRSGTGGPEAKNIQYF
>TRBV7-9|NA|TRBJ1-5|NA
TGTGCCAGCAGCGAAGGCAATCAGCCCCAGCATTTT
CASSEGNQPQHF